This TCR beta chain was sequenced in a study of monozygotic twins with inflammatory bowel disease. For each CDR3 protein, TCRdb gives one entry from its re-call of the 5' RACE reads, without DNA. This listing includes some 400,000 distinct CDR3 sequences. The CDR3 contains 15 residues. From germline, CDR1 is SSHAT and CDR2 FNYEAQ (reference sequence). Input material: blood. The chain is built from TRBV7-7 and TRBJ2-2. The TCR originated in a human donor with ulcerative colitis or Crohn's disease, or a healthy co-twin of an affected twin (not recorded which). This CDR3 is CASRHLDSMTGELFF. Full variable domain (remainder filled in from reference TRBV7-7 and TRBJ2-2): GAGVSQSPRYKVTKRGQDVTLRCDPISSHATLYWYQQALGQGPEFLTYFNYEAQPDKSGLPSDRFSAERPEGSISTLTIQRTEQRDSAMYRCASRHLDSMTGELFFGEGSRLTVL.